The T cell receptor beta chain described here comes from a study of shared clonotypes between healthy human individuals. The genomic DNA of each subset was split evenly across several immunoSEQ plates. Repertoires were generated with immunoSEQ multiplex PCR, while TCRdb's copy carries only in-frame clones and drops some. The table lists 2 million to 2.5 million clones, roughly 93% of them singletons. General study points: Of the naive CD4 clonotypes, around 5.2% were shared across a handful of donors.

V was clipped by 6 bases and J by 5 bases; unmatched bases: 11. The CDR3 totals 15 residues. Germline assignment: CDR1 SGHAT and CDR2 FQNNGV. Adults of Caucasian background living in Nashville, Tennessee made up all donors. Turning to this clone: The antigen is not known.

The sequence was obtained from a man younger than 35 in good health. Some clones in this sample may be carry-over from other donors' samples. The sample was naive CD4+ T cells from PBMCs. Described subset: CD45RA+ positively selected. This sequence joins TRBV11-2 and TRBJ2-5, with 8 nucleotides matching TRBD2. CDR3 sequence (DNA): TGTGCCAGCAGGTCCGGGAGGGCCGTTCAGGAGACCCAGTACTTC. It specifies CASRSGRAVQETQYF. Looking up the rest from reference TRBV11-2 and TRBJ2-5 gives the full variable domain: EAGVAQSPRYKIIEKRQSVAFWCNPISGHATLYWYQQILGQGPKLLIQFQNNGVVDDSQLPKDRFSAERLKGVDSTLKIQPAKLEDSAVYLCASRSGRAVQETQYFGPGTRLLVL.